This entry lists 5 T cell receptor beta chains sequenced from one sample in a study of T cell clonality in common variable immunodeficiency. Assay: immunoSEQ multiplex PCR; the TCRdb copy retains only in-frame clones and omits some. Sampling found 25,000 to 40,000 clones, none seen once. Sequenced input: peripheral blood mononuclear cells. The receptors derive from a person aged 18 to 70 in good health.

This clone has a count of ten or more. The read ends 3 residues early relative to the CDR3; the germline J gene fills the gap. The rearrangement joins TRBV7-6 to TRBJ1-1; possibly TRBD1 for D (6 bases). This CDR3 contains 15 residues. Germline V gene sequence: CDR1 SGHVS, CDR2 FNYEAQ. V dropped 5 bases and J dropped 3 bases, with 16 bases sitting between them. CDR3 loop: CASSPDSQGYTEAFF. Partial CDR3 DNA: TGTGCCAGCAGCCCGGACAGTCAGGGGTACACTGAA.

This clone was detected many times. The CDR3 is cut off 3 residues early in the read; its end comes from the germline J gene. The genes are TRBV28 and TRBJ2-3; maybe TRBD1 (5 bases). Germline V gene data show CDR1 as MDHEN and CDR2 as SYDVKM. CDR3 length: 13 residues. CDR3 in amino acids: CASSLRGQETQYF. The CDR3 DNA, read in part, is TGTGCCAGCAGTTTAAGGGGCCAAGAGACG.

This clone was detected many times. The sequenced fragment ends 3 residues before the CDR3 boundary, so the rest is inferred from the germline J gene. This rearrangement joins TRBV11-2 to TRBJ1-1, with D perhaps TRBD1 (5 bases). Germline CDR1 SGHAT, CDR2 FQNNGV. The V gene lost 2 bases and the J gene lost 1 base, with 8 bases spanning the gap. The CDR3 totals 14 residues. CDR3 amino acids: CASSLSRANTEAFF. The DNA read from the CDR3 is TGTGCCAGCAGCTTAAGCAGGGCGAACACTGAA.

This clone was detected ten times or more. The read terminates 3 residues before the CDR3 end, so the remaining end is supplied by the germline J gene. The chain couples TRBV19 to TRBJ2-2; 12 bases map to TRBD2. V lost 6 bases and J lost 4; bases outside the gene matches: 15. Germline assignment: CDR1 LNHDA and CDR2 SQIVND (reference sequence). The CDR3 loop spans 19 amino acids. The CDR3 spells CASSHPGLAGGRGTGELFF. The sequenced CDR3 bases are TGTGCCAGTAGCCACCCGGGACTAGCGGGTGGGCGGGGCACCGGGGAG.

This clone was counted ten times or more. The CDR3 bases that were read are TGCGCCAGCAGCCAAGGAGTAGGGGGCTCTTATGGC. It codes for CASSQGVGGSYG. The complete CDR3 reads CASSQGVGGSYGYTF. The chain uses TRBV4-1 and TRBJ1-2, with 7 bases matching TRBD1. The CDR3 goes on 3 residues after the read ends, and that part is filled in from the germline J gene. The CDR3 loop spans 15 amino acids. V lost 1 base to trimming and J lost 5 bases; unmatched junction nucleotides: 7. The germline CDR1 and CDR2 sequences are MGHRA and YSYEKL.